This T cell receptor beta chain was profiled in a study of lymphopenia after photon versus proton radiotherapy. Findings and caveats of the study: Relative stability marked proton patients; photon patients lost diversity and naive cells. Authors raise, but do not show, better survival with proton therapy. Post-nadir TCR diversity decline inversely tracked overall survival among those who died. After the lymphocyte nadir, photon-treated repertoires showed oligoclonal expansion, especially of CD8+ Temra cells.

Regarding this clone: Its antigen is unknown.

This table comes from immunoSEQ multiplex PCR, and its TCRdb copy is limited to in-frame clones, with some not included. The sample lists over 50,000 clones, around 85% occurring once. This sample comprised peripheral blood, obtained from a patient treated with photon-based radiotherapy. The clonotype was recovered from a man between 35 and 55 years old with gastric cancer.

Here the CDR3 DNA reads TGCGCCAGCAGCCCCGGGACAGCACAAGAGACCCAGTACTTC. Protein sequence: CASSPGTAQETQYF. This rearrangement joins TRBV4-3 to TRBJ2-5; the match to TRBD1 covers 7 bases. The J segment lost 2 bases and the V segment lost 4 bases, leaving 4 bases of the junction unmatched. This CDR3 is 14 amino acids long. CDR1 is LGHNA, CDR2 YSLEER, per germline.